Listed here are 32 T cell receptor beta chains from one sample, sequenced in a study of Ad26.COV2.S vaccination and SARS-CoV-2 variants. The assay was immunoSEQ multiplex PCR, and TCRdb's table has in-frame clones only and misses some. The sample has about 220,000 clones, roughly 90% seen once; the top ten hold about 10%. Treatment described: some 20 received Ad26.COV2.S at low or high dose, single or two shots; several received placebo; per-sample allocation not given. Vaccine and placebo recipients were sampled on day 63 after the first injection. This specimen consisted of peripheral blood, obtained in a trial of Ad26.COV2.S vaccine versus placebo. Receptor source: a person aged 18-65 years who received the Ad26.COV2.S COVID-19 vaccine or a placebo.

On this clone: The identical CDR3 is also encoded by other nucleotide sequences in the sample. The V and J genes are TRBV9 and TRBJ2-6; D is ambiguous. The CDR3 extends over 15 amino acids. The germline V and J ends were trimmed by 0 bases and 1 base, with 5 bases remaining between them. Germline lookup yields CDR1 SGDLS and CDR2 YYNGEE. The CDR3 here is CASSVGGSGANVLTF. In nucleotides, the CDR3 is TGTGCCAGCAGCGTAGGTGGGTCTGGGGCCAACGTCCTGACTTTC.

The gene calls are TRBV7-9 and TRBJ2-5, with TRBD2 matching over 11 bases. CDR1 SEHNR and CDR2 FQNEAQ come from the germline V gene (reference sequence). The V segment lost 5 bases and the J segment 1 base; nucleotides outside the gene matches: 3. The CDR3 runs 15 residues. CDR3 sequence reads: CASSGTSGTQETQYF. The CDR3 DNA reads TGTGCCAGCAGCGGGACTAGCGGAACCCAAGAGACCCAGTACTTC. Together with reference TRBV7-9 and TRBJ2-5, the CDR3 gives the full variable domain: DTGVSQNPRHKITKRGQNVTFRCDPISEHNRLYWYRQTLGQGPEFLTYFQNEAQLEKSRLLSDRFSAERPKGSFSTLEIQRTEQGDSAMYLCASSGTSGTQETQYFGPGTRLLVL.

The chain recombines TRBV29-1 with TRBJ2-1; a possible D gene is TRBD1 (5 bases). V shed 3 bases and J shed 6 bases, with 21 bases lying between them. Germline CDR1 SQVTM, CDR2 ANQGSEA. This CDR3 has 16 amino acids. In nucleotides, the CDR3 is TGCAGCGTTGATAGTTCTTCAGGGCTAGGTGTCAATGAGCAGTTCTTC. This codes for CSVDSSSGLGVNEQFF.

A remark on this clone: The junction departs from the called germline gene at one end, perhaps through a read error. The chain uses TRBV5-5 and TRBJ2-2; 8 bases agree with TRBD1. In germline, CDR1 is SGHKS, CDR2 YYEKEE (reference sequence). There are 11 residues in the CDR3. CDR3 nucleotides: TGTGCCAGCAGCTTGCATGGGGACAGGAGTTTC. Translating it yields CASSLHGDRSF.

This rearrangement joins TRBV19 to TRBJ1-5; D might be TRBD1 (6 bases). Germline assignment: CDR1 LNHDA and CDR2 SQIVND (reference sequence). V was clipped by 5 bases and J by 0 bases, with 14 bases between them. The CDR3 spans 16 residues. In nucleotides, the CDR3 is TGTGCCAGTAGTTCCGAGGGGGTATATAGCAATCAGCCCCAGCATTTT. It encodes CASSSEGVYSNQPQHF.

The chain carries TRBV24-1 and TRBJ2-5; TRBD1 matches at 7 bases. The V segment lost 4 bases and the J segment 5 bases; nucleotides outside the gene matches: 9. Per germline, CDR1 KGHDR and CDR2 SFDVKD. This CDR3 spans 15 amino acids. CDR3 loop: CATSDKTGWGETQYF. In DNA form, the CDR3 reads TGTGCCACCAGTGACAAGACAGGGTGGGGGGAGACCCAGTACTTC.

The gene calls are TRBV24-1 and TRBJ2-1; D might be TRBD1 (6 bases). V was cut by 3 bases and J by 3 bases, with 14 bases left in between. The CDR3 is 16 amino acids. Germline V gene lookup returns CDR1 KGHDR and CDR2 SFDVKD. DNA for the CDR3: TGTGCCACCAGTGATGCGGACAGTAAGGGCTACAATGAGCAGTTCTTC. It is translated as CATSDADSKGYNEQFF.

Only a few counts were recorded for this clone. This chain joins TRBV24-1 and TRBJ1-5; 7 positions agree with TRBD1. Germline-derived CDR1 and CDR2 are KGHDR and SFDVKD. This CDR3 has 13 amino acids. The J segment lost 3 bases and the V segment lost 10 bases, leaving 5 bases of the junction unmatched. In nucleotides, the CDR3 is TGTGCCACAGGAGGGACAGTCAATCAGCCCCAGCATTTT. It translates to CATGGTVNQPQHF.

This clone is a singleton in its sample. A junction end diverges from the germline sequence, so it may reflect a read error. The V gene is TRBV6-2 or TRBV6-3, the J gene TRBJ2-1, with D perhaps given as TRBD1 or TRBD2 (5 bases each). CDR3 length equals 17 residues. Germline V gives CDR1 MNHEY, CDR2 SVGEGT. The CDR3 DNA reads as TGTGCCAGCAGTCCGGGACGGACCAGCCACCTGTACAGTGAGCAGTTCTTC. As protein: CASSPGRTSHLYSEQFF.

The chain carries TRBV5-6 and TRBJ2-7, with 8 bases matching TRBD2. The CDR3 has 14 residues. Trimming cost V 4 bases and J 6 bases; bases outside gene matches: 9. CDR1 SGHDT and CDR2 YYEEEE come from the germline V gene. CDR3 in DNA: TGTGCCAGCAGCGAATGGACTAGCCATATCGAGCAGTACTTC. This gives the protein CASSEWTSHIEQYF.

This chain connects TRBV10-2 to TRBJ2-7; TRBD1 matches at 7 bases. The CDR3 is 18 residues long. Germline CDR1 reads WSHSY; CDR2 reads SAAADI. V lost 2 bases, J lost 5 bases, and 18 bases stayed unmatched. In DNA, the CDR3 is TGCGCCAGCAGTGAGGCACTTATGCCCCTTACAGGGGTCCACGAGCAGTACTTC. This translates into CASSEALMPLTGVHEQYF.

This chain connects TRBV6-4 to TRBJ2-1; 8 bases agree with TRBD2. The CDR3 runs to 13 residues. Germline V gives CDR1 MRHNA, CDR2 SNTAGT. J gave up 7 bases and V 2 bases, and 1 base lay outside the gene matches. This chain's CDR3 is CASSDASGNEQFF. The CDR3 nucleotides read TGTGCCAGCAGTGACGCTAGCGGGAATGAGCAGTTCTTC.

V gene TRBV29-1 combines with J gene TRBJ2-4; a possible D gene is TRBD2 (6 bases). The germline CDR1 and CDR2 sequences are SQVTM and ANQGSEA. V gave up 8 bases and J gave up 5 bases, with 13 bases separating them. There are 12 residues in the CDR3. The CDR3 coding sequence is TGCAGCTGCGGGACGGTCCAAAACATTCAGTACTTC. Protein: CSCGTVQNIQYF.

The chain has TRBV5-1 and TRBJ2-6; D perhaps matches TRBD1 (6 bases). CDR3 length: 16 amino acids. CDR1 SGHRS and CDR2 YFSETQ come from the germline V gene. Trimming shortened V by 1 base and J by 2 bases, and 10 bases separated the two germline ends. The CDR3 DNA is TGCGCCAGCAGCTTGATTGGGGGCACTGGGGCCAACGTCCTGACTTTC. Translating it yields CASSLIGGTGANVLTF.

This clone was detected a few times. As DNA, the CDR3 is TGTGCCAGTAGTAGGGGGCAACCGAATGAAAAACTGTTTTTT. It is translated as CASSRGQPNEKLFF. The rearrangement joins TRBV19 to TRBJ1-4; D may be TRBD1 (6 bases). There are 14 residues in the CDR3. Germline CDR1 and CDR2: LNHDA and SQIVND (reference sequence). V was cut by 4 bases and J by 5 bases, with 11 bases left in between.

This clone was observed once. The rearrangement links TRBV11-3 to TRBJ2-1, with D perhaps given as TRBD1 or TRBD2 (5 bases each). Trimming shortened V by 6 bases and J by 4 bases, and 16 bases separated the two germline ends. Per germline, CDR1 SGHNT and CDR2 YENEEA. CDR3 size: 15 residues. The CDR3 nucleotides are TGTGCCAGCAGTAGGGGTGGGGGACCTTACAATGAGCAGTTCTTC. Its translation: CASSRGGGPYNEQFF. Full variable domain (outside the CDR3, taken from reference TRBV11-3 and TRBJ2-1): EAGVVQSPRYKIIEKKQPVAFWCNPISGHNTLYWYLQNLGQGPELLIRYENEEAVDDSQLPKDRFSAERLKGVDSTLKIQPAELGDSAVYLCASSRGGGPYNEQFFGPGTRLTVL.

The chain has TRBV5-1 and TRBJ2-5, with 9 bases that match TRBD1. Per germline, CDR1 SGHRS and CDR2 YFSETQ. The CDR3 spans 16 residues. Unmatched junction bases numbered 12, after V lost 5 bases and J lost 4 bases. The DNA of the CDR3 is TGCGCCAGCAGAGATTCCGGACAGGGGAGGGGAGAGACCCAGTACTTC. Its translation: CASRDSGQGRGETQYF.

CDR3 amino acids: CASSLDTKNTEAFF. The CDR3 DNA reads as TGTGCCAGCAGTTTAGACACCAAGAACACTGAAGCTTTCTTT. The rearrangement joins TRBV28 to TRBJ1-1, with unresolved D. The V gene lost 2 bases and the J gene lost 1 base, with 8 bases spanning the gap. Germline V gene lookup returns CDR1 MDHEN and CDR2 SYDVKM. This CDR3 contains 14 residues.

CDR3 in amino acids: CASSPRLGQGDQETQYF. The DNA for the CDR3 is TGTGCCAGCAGCCCCAGGTTGGGACAGGGAGACCAAGAGACCCAGTACTTC. This chain links TRBV21-1 with TRBJ2-5; the table names TRBD1, a call not compared with the DNA. TRBV21-1 is a pseudogene. The CDR3 spans 17 residues.

Written as DNA, the CDR3 is TGTGCCAGCAGCGTATGGCCGGGGGCGATCACAGATACGCAGTATTTT. It codes for CASSVWPGAITDTQYF. This chain uses TRBV9 with TRBJ2-3; tentatively, D is TRBD1 or TRBD2 (6 bases each). The germline gives CDR1 SGDLS, CDR2 YYNGEE. This CDR3 region has 16 residues. Trimming stripped 1 base from V and 2 bases from J, with 14 bases between.

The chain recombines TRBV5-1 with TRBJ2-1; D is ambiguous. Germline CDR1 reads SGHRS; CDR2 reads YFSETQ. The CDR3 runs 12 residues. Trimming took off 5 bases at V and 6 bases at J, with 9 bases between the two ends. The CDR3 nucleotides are TGCGCCAGCAGACTCGACGTCAATGAGCAGTTCTTC. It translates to CASRLDVNEQFF.

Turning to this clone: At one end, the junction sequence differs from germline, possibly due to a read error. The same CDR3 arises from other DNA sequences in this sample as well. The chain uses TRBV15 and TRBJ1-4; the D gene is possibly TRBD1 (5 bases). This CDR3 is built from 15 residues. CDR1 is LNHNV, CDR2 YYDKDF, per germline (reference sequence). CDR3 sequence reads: CATSRILGTVEKLFF. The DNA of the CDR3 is TGCGCCACCAGCAGAATCCTTGGGACTGTTGAAAAACTGTTTTTT.

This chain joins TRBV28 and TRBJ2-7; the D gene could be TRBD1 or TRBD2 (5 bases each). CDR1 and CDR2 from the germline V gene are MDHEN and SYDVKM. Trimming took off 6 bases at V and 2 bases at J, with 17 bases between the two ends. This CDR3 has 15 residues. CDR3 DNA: TGTGCCAGCAGCAGACGGGGCGTTGGGGCCTACGAGCAGTACTTC. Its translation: CASSRRGVGAYEQYF.

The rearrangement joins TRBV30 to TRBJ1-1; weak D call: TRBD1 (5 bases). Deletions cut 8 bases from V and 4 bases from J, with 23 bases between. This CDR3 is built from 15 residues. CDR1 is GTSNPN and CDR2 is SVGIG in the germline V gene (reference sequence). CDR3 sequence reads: CAGRGVRGPGTEAFF. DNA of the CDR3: TGTGCCGGCCGGGGGGTAAGAGGCCCCGGCACTGAAGCTTTCTTT. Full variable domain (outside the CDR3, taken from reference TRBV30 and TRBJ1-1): SQTIHQWPATLVQPVGSPLSLECTVEGTSNPNLYWYRQAAGRGLQLLFYSVGIGQISSEVPQNLSASRPQDRQFILSSKKLLLSDSGFYLCAGRGVRGPGTEAFFGQGTRLTVV.

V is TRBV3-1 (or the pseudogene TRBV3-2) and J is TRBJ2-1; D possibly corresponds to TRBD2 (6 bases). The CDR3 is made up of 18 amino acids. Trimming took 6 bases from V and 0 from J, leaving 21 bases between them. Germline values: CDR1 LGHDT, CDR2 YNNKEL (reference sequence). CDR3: CASSHRMWGESSYNEQFF. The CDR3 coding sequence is TGTGCCAGCAGTCACAGGATGTGGGGGGAGAGCTCCTACAATGAGCAGTTCTTC.

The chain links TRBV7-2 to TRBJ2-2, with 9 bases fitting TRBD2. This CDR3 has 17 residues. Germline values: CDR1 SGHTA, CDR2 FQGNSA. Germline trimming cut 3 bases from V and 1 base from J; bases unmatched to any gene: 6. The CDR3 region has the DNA TGTGCCAGCAGCTTCCTTACTAGCGGGCTGAACACCGGGGAGCTGTTTTTT. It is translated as CASSFLTSGLNTGELFF.

CDR3 region: CSVLLVQISYEQYF. The CDR3, as DNA: TGCAGCGTCCTACTAGTACAGATCTCCTACGAGCAGTACTTC. V and J are TRBV29-1 and TRBJ2-7; weak D call: TRBD2 (5 bases). Germline assignment: CDR1 SQVTM and CDR2 ANQGSEA. Trimming pared 6 bases from V and 0 bases from J, leaving 15 bases between. The CDR3 extends over 14 amino acids.

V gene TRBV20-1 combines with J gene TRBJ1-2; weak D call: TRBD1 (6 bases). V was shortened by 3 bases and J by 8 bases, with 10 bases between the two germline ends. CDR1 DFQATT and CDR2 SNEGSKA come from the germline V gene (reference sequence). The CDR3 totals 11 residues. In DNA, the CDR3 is TGCAGTGCTAGTACAGGGTTCGGCTACACCTTC. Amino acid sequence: CSASTGFGYTF.

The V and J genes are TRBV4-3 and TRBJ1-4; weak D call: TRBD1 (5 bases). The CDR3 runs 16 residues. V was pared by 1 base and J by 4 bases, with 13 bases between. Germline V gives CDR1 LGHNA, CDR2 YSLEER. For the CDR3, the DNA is TGCGCCAGCAGCCAAGGGGGTGCAGGGAGTAATGAAAAACTGTTTTTT. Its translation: CASSQGGAGSNEKLFF.

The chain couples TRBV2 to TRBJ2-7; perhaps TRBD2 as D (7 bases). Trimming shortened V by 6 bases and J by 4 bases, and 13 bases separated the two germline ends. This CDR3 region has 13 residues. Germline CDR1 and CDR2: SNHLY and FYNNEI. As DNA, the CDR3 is TGTGCCAGCAGGCGGGGGCAGGGGTACGAGCAGTACTTC. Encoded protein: CASRRGQGYEQYF. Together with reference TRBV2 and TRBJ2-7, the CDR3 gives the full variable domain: EPEVTQTPSHQVTQMGQEVILRCVPISNHLYFYWYRQILGQKVEFLVSFYNNEISEKSEIFDDQFSVERPDGSNFTLKIRSTKLEDSAMYFCASRRGQGYEQYFGPGTRLTVT.

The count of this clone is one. The CDR3 nucleotides read TGTGCCAGCAGCTTAGATAGTGGTTCCTATGGCTACACCTTC. Translation: CASSLDSGSYGYTF. The rearrangement links TRBV11-2 to TRBJ1-2; D call uncertain. The CDR3 covers 14 residues. CDR1 is SGHAT and CDR2 is FQNNGV in the germline V gene. V was shortened by 0 bases and J by 4 bases, with 9 bases between the two germline ends.

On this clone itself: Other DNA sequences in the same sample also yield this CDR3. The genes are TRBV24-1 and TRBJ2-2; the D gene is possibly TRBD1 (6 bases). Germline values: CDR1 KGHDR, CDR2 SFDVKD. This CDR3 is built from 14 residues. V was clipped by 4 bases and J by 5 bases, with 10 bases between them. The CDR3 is CATSETGLTGELFF. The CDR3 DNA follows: TGTGCCACCAGTGAGACAGGCCTAACCGGGGAGCTGTTTTTT.